These 22 T cell receptor beta chains were sequenced from one sample in a study of tumor-infiltrating lymphocytes in localized non-small cell lung cancer. TCRdb keeps only in-frame clones here, not all; method: immunoSEQ multiplex PCR. Here the sample spans more than 9,500 clones, approximately 84% being singletons. Material: lung tumor tissue. All receptors derive from a human donor with non-small cell lung cancer.

The chain combines TRBV19 with TRBJ2-7; D possibly corresponds to TRBD1 (5 bases). The germline V gene encodes CDR1 LNHDA and CDR2 SQIVND (reference sequence). The germline V and J ends were trimmed by 6 bases and 2 bases, with 14 bases remaining between them. CDR3 length: 14 residues. This CDR3 is CASSPEGVAYEQYF. The CDR3 DNA reads TGTGCCAGTAGCCCCGAAGGGGTCGCCTACGAGCAGTACTTC.

The genes are TRBV5-1 and TRBJ1-1; 7 bases are shared with TRBD1. V lost 0 bases, J lost 4 bases, and 3 bases stayed unmatched. CDR3 length equals 14 residues. Germline V gene sequence: CDR1 SGHRS, CDR2 YFSETQ. The DNA of the CDR3 is TGCGCCAGCAGCTTGGGTGCAGGGGGCACTGAAGCTTTCTTT. It translates to CASSLGAGGTEAFF.

This chain links TRBV2 with TRBJ1-2; 7 positions agree with TRBD1. The CDR3 extends over 15 amino acids. Germline CDR1 is SNHLY and CDR2 is FYNNEI. Trimming removed 5 bases from V and 6 bases from J; junction bases left unmatched: 12. For the CDR3, the DNA is TGTGCCAGCAGTAATAGGAAGACAGGGAGGCATGGCTACACCTTC. Protein product: CASSNRKTGRHGYTF.

V is TRBV5-6 and J is TRBJ1-1; possibly TRBD1 for D (5 bases). CDR3 size: 13 residues. V was clipped by 6 bases and J by 4 bases, with 13 bases between them. Germline values: CDR1 SGHDT, CDR2 YYEEEE. CDR3 amino acids: CASNSRGGTEAFF. In DNA, the CDR3 is TGTGCCAGCAACTCTAGGGGAGGCACTGAAGCTTTCTTT.

The gene calls are TRBV5-1 and TRBJ1-1, with no clear D. This CDR3 has 15 residues. Germline V gene data show CDR1 as SGHRS and CDR2 as YFSETQ. The germline V and J ends were trimmed by 1 base and 6 bases, with 16 bases remaining between them. The DNA of the CDR3 is TGCGCCAGCAGCTTGTTCGCAGGCTCGGACGCTGAAGCTTTCTTT. It is translated as CASSLFAGSDAEAFF.

The V and J genes are TRBV10-3 and TRBJ2-1, with 9 bases fitting TRBD2. Germline V gene lookup returns CDR1 ENHRY and CDR2 SYGVKD. The CDR3 covers 18 residues. The trim removed 5 bases at V and 8 bases at J, leaving 19 bases unmatched. The CDR3 region has the DNA TGTGCCATCAGTATACAGTCGGCGCGGGAGGGCCTGTTATATGAGCAGTTCTTC. Protein: CAISIQSAREGLLYEQFF.

The V call is TRBV7-9, the J call TRBJ1-5; no clear D gene. Germline-derived CDR1 and CDR2 are SEHNR and FQNEAQ (reference sequence). The CDR3 loop spans 16 amino acids. V was trimmed by 5 bases and J by 0 bases, leaving 14 bases between them. CDR3: CASSPLPGSSNQPQHF. DNA for the CDR3: TGTGCCAGCAGCCCCCTTCCCGGCAGTAGCAATCAGCCCCAGCATTTT. Filled out from reference TRBV7-9 and TRBJ1-5, the complete variable domain reads DTGVSQNPRHKITKRGQNVTFRCDPISEHNRLYWYRQTLGQGPEFLTYFQNEAQLEKSRLLSDRFSAERPKGSFSTLEIQRTEQGDSAMYLCASSPLPGSSNQPQHFGDGTRLSIL.

The V call is TRBV6-5, the J call TRBJ1-5; 7 bases map to TRBD1. Germline lookup yields CDR1 MNHEY and CDR2 SVGAGI. CDR3 size: 15 residues. Trimming cost V 7 bases and J 0 bases; bases outside gene matches: 6. This chain's CDR3 is CASKIQGYSNQPQHF. The CDR3, as DNA: TGTGCCAGCAAAATACAGGGGTATAGCAATCAGCCCCAGCATTTT.

The chain links TRBV2 to TRBJ2-2; 12 nucleotides line up with TRBD2. The germline V gene has CDR1 SNHLY and CDR2 FYNNEI. Trimming at V came to 3 bases and at J to 4 bases, leaving 0 bases not matched to a gene. CDR3 length equals 15 residues. CDR3 residues: CASSETSGGTGELFF. CDR3 DNA: TGTGCCAGCAGTGAGACTAGCGGGGGCACCGGGGAGCTGTTTTTT.

On this clone itself: Relative to the germline gene, one junction end is altered; a read error may explain this. The genes are TRBV30 and TRBJ2-5, with TRBD2 identical over 8 bases. Germline values: CDR1 GTSNPN, CDR2 SVGIG (reference sequence). CDR3 length: 13 residues. The CDR3 is CAWSVEAGEAQYF. Here the CDR3 DNA reads TGTGCCTGGAGTGTAGAAGCGGGAGAGGCCCAGTACTTC.

This clone was found a few times. The CDR3 loop is CSAQASGEQFF. The CDR3 bases are TGCAGTGCTCAGGCTAGCGGTGAGCAGTTCTTC. The rearrangement uses TRBV20-1 and TRBJ2-1, with TRBD2 matching over 7 bases. The trim removed 5 bases at V and 9 bases at J, leaving 4 bases unmatched. The CDR3 is made up of 11 amino acids. Germline CDR1 is DFQATT and CDR2 is SNEGSKA (reference sequence).

In its sample, this clone was seen a few times. The chain couples TRBV28 to TRBJ2-5, with D possibly TRBD1 on 6 matching bases. Trimming left V 3 bases short and J 2 bases short, with 19 bases between. Germline CDR1 MDHEN, CDR2 SYDVKM. This CDR3 contains 17 residues. CDR3 DNA sequence: TGTGCCAGCAGTTTTCAGTACCTCGGACAGAATCAAGAGACCCAGTACTTC. It translates to CASSFQYLGQNQETQYF. Complete variable domain (other parts from reference TRBV28 and TRBJ2-5): DVKVTQSSRYLVKRTGEKVFLECVQDMDHENMFWYRQDPGLGLRLIYFSYDVKMKEKGDIPEGYSVSREKKERFSLILESASTNQTSMYLCASSFQYLGQNQETQYFGPGTRLLVL.

The V and J genes are TRBV9 and TRBJ2-1, with unresolved D. The CDR3 runs to 13 residues. V lost 1 base and J 3 bases, leaving 5 bases between the germline ends. CDR1 is SGDLS, CDR2 YYNGEE, per germline. In nucleotides, the CDR3 is TGTGCCAGCAGCGTACACGACTACAATGAGCAGTTCTTC. It yields the protein CASSVHDYNEQFF.

The rearrangement links TRBV7-2 to TRBJ1-2; no reliable D call. This CDR3 spans 13 amino acids. Trimming cost V 1 base and J 8 bases, with 11 bases left between them. CDR1 and CDR2 from the germline V gene are SGHTA and FQGNSA. CDR3 sequence reads: CASSLGTGPGYTF. The CDR3 nucleotides are TGTGCCAGCAGCTTAGGGACGGGCCCCGGCTACACCTTC.

The rearrangement uses TRBV5-1 and TRBJ2-1; D perhaps matches TRBD2 (6 bases). Trimming removed 3 bases at V and 6 bases at J, with 7 bases between. The CDR3 loop spans 12 amino acids. Germline CDR1 SGHRS, CDR2 YFSETQ. CDR3 sequence: CASSSGGNEQFF. The CDR3 nucleotides are TGCGCCAGCAGCTCCGGGGGCAATGAGCAGTTCTTC.

V gene TRBV11-2 combines with J gene TRBJ1-1, with D hard to call. V shed 2 bases and J shed 0 bases, with 4 bases lying between them. The CDR3 contains 13 residues. CDR1 is SGHAT, CDR2 FQNNGV, per germline. CDR3 in DNA: TGTGCCAGCAGCTTAATCCTGAACACTGAAGCTTTCTTT. Residues: CASSLILNTEAFF.

The V gene is TRBV9, the J gene TRBJ2-6, with TRBD2 as a possible D gene (6 bases). Germline values: CDR1 SGDLS, CDR2 YYNGEE. Trimming pared 4 bases from V and 0 bases from J, leaving 8 bases between. The CDR3 is 15 residues long. CDR3 protein: CASSSGVSGANVLTF. For the CDR3, the DNA is TGTGCCAGCAGCTCGGGGGTCTCTGGGGCCAACGTCCTGACTTTC.

The chain is built from TRBV27 and TRBJ2-7; D not certain. This CDR3 comprises 11 residues. The germline V gene has CDR1 MNHEY and CDR2 SMNVEV (reference sequence). Trimming removed 11 bases at V and 5 bases at J, with 13 bases between. For the CDR3, the DNA is TGTGCCGTCCGTAGTCGGGACGAGCAGTACTTC. Protein: CAVRSRDEQYF.

This sequence joins TRBV9 and TRBJ2-3; maybe TRBD1 (6 bases). V shed 0 bases and J shed 6 bases, with 14 bases lying between them. The CDR3 length is 15 residues. Germline V gene sequence: CDR1 SGDLS, CDR2 YYNGEE. The CDR3 DNA reads as TGTGCCAGCAGCGTAGGGTCCGGACAGCAGGATACGCAGTATTTT. Amino acid sequence: CASSVGSGQQDTQYF.

This chain connects TRBV5-4 to TRBJ1-4; 10 nucleotides agree with TRBD1. This CDR3 contains 15 residues. The germline V gene has CDR1 SGHNT and CDR2 YYREEE (reference sequence). V trimming: 4 bases; J trimming: 8 bases; junction bases outside the gene matches: 8. Written as DNA, the CDR3 is TGTGCCAGCAGCCCCGACAGGGGGCAAGGAGAAAAACTGTTTTTT. Translation: CASSPDRGQGEKLFF.

V and J are TRBV30 and TRBJ2-7; D is unresolved. Germline V lookup: CDR1 GTSNPN, CDR2 SVGIG (reference sequence). The V end lost 3 bases, the J end lost 2 bases, and 8 bases lay between the germline ends. CDR3 length equals 12 residues. The CDR3 nucleotides are TGTGCCTGGAGCGCTGCCACCTACGAGCAGTACTTC. The encoded protein is CAWSAATYEQYF.

The chain uses TRBV30 and TRBJ1-3; D might be TRBD1 (5 bases). The germline gives CDR1 GTSNPN, CDR2 SVGIG (reference sequence). This CDR3 has 18 amino acids. V lost 2 bases and J 0 bases, leaving 20 bases between the germline ends. For the CDR3, the DNA is TGTGCCTGGAGTCCTCCGGGGCGTCCCACCGCCTCTGGAAACACCATATATTTT. The encoded protein is CAWSPPGRPTASGNTIYF.